Presented here are 16 T cell receptor beta chains from one specimen sequenced in a study of blood T cell repertoires in COVID-19. Measured with immunoSEQ multiplex PCR; TCRdb has only the in-frame clones, and not every one. Of under 300,000 clones in the sample, about 83% are singletons; the top ten hold 12%. The specimen sequenced was peripheral blood. Receptor source: a man aged 80 or over with acute or convalescent COVID-19.

The chain carries TRBV5-1 and TRBJ2-1; 15 bases fit TRBD2. The CDR3 length is 17 residues. Germline CDR1 is SGHRS and CDR2 is YFSETQ. V lost 2 bases, J lost 8 bases, and 8 bases stayed unmatched. The CDR3 here is CASSFSGLAGGMDEQFF. Written as DNA, the CDR3 is TGCGCCAGCAGCTTTTCCGGACTAGCGGGGGGGATGGATGAGCAGTTCTTC.

This chain uses TRBV20-1 with TRBJ1-1; D call uncertain. Trimming pared 3 bases from V and 8 bases from J, leaving 22 bases between. CDR1 and CDR2 from the germline V gene are DFQATT and SNEGSKA (reference sequence). The CDR3 runs to 15 residues. Here the CDR3 DNA reads TGCAGTGCTAGTTACGAATCGATCCAGACTGCGGAAGCTTTCTTT. Encoded protein: CSASYESIQTAEAFF.

The chain uses TRBV6-2 or TRBV6-3 and TRBJ1-3; the D gene is possibly TRBD1 (6 bases). CDR1 MNHEY and CDR2 SVGEGT come from the germline V gene. Trimming stripped 4 bases from V and 2 bases from J, with 12 bases between. This CDR3 is built from 15 residues. The CDR3 loop is CASSSTQGTGNTIYF. Written as DNA, the CDR3 is TGTGCCAGCAGTTCCACTCAGGGGACTGGAAACACCATATATTTT.

The gene calls are TRBV5-1 and TRBJ2-7; TRBD1 is a possible D gene (6 bases). CDR1 and CDR2 from the germline V gene are SGHRS and YFSETQ. This CDR3 has 13 residues. Trimming took off 7 bases at V and 1 base at J, with 12 bases between the two ends. The CDR3, as DNA: TGCGCCAGCTCGACAGGTACGTCCTACGAGCAGTACTTC. This sequence encodes CASSTGTSYEQYF.

V is TRBV19 and J is TRBJ2-7, with D perhaps matching TRBD2 (6 bases). The CDR3 has 14 residues. V was shortened by 5 bases and J by 7 bases, with 18 bases between the two germline ends. Germline assignment: CDR1 LNHDA and CDR2 SQIVND (reference sequence). CDR3 sequence (DNA): TGTGCCAGTAGTTGGGGACTCACCCCGGGGGAGCAGTACTTC. It is translated as CASSWGLTPGEQYF.

The chain couples TRBV6-1 to TRBJ2-3; 7 bases map to TRBD2. With 3 bases clipped from V and 4 bases from J, the junction kept 4 bases outside the gene matches. Germline V gene data show CDR1 as MNHNS and CDR2 as SASEGT. The CDR3 sequence is 14 residues long. CDR3 nucleotides: TGTGCCAGCAGTGAGGGACTAACGGCAGATACGCAGTATTTT. Protein product: CASSEGLTADTQYF.

V and J are TRBV18 and TRBJ2-1; 9 bases are a match to TRBD2. This CDR3 has 14 residues. The germline gives CDR1 KGHSH, CDR2 LQKENI. V shed 1 base, J shed 10 bases, and the junction held 5 bases outside the gene matches. The CDR3 DNA is TGTGCCAGCTCACCACTAGCGGGAGATCTAGAGCAGTTCTTC. Its protein product is CASSPLAGDLEQFF.

The table lists this clone with a count of one. The J gene is TRBJ1-2, the V gene TRBV27; D call uncertain. Germline values: CDR1 MNHEY, CDR2 SMNVEV (reference sequence). This CDR3 comprises 15 residues. With 5 bases removed from V and 5 bases from J, the gap between germline ends came to 18 bases. Here the CDR3 DNA reads TGTGCCAGCAGTCTCCGGGGAGGTTCGCCTTATGGCTACACCTTC. It encodes CASSLRGGSPYGYTF.

V usage is TRBV6-5 and J usage is TRBJ1-6; no firm D call. CDR3 length equals 15 residues. Germline CDR1 and CDR2: MNHEY and SVGAGI. Trimming removed 5 bases from V and 5 bases from J, with 13 bases in between. CDR3 amino acids: CASSRPLGDNSPLHF. The CDR3 coding sequence is TGTGCCAGCAGTAGACCCCTTGGAGATAATTCACCCCTCCACTTT.

The V call is TRBV5-1, the J call TRBJ2-5; D is undetermined. This CDR3 contains 13 residues. The V and J ends lost 1 base and 5 bases respectively, with 9 bases between them. Germline V gene sequence: CDR1 SGHRS, CDR2 YFSETQ. In DNA form, the CDR3 reads TGCGCCAGCAGCTTGACAACAGTCGAGACCCAGTACTTC. Translated: CASSLTTVETQYF.

The chain employs TRBV9 and TRBJ1-4; TRBD1 aligns across 8 bases. Germline CDR1 and CDR2: SGDLS and YYNGEE. CDR3 length: 15 residues. The ends lost 2 bases at V and 0 bases at J; junction bases unmatched: 0. The CDR3: CASSVGQATNEKLFF. Here the CDR3 DNA reads TGTGCCAGCAGCGTGGGACAGGCAACTAATGAAAAACTGTTTTTT.

The chain recombines TRBV15 with TRBJ1-1, with no clear D. CDR1 LNHNV and CDR2 YYDKDF come from the germline V gene (reference sequence). The CDR3 has 15 amino acids. Between the trimmed V and J ends, which lost 5 bases and 3 bases, there was a span of 16 bases. Here the CDR3 DNA reads TGTGCCACCAGCGATCTAAGGCGGCTTGACACTGAAGCTTTCTTT. It specifies CATSDLRRLDTEAFF.

V and J are TRBV5-1 and TRBJ2-3, with 9 bases aligning to TRBD1. The J segment lost 1 base and the V segment lost 4 bases, leaving 7 bases of the junction unmatched. The CDR3 loop spans 16 amino acids. Germline V lookup: CDR1 SGHRS, CDR2 YFSETQ. CDR3 sequence (DNA): TGCGCCAGCAGCCCGGACCGACAGGGGGGCACAGATACGCAGTATTTT. Protein product: CASSPDRQGGTDTQYF.

This chain joins TRBV5-1 and TRBJ2-5; 7 positions match TRBD1. The CDR3 runs to 14 residues. Germline V gives CDR1 SGHRS, CDR2 YFSETQ. V lost 2 bases and J lost 3; bases outside the gene matches: 4. The CDR3 spells CASSFGTAKETQYF. The CDR3 coding sequence is TGCGCCAGCAGCTTCGGGACAGCCAAAGAGACCCAGTACTTC.

The gene calls are TRBV5-5 and TRBJ2-7; 13 bases are shared with TRBD2. The CDR3 totals 16 residues. J lost 3 bases, V lost 4 bases, and 7 bases had no gene match. Germline assignment: CDR1 SGHKS and CDR2 YYEKEE (reference sequence). The CDR3 DNA follows: TGTGCCAGCAGCCCGAGACTAGCGGGGGGTATCTACGAGCAGTACTTC. This gives the protein CASSPRLAGGIYEQYF.

This clone was picked up a small number of times. V and J are TRBV5-1 and TRBJ1-1, with D perhaps TRBD1 (6 bases). V was shortened by 4 bases and J by 3 bases, with 16 bases between the two germline ends. Germline CDR1 and CDR2: SGHRS and YFSETQ. The CDR3 runs 15 residues. CDR3 sequence reads: CASSRSGSGDTEAFF. The CDR3 DNA follows: TGCGCCAGCAGCAGGTCAGGATCAGGGGACACTGAAGCTTTCTTT.